This TCR beta chain was observed in a study of T cell changes during pregnancy in multiple sclerosis. This table comes from immunoSEQ multiplex PCR, and its TCRdb copy is limited to in-frame clones, with some not included. The sample shows 85,000 to 130,000 clones, about 90% of them seen only once. The CDR3 contains 17 residues. Germline loops: CDR1 LNHDA, CDR2 SQIVND (reference sequence). The V segment lost 1 base and the J segment 7 bases; nucleotides outside the gene matches: 5. The V and J genes are TRBV19 and TRBJ2-1; 15 nucleotides agree with TRBD2. The specimen comprised peripheral blood, sampled before pregnancy. The source of this sequence is a female donor with multiple sclerosis, enrolled in a pregnancy study. The CDR3 DNA sequence: TGTGCCAGTAGTATAGCCCGGACTAGCGGGGGGGCGAATGAGCAGTTCTTC. Its translation: CASSIARTSGGANEQFF.